This T cell receptor beta chain was recorded in a study of blood T cell repertoires in COVID-19 (dated by TCRdb to 2020 to 2022). Context from the whole study: Samples covering the acute and convalescent phases of COVID-19 were provided by collaborators in the United States, Italy and Spain. The prospective study material was composed of cDNA or gDNA derived from T cells, B-cell-depleted T cells, or PBMCs. A freely available public database, intended as a resource for researchers studying the immune response to SARS-CoV-2, is where the repertoires were released. Subjects who had been exposed to COVID-19, were actively infected with it, or had recovered from it provided the deeply sampled blood TCRbeta repertoires that made up the dataset. The sample metadata nearly always contained a de-identified subject ID, COVID-19 status, age in years and sex. Samples came from the ongoing ImmuneRACE study (first 160 participants) plus 1,254 subjects from 6 global collaborators. HLA class I and class II types, where available, came from metadata supplied by the sample provider rather than from assay-based typing.

As concerns this clone: Its antigen target is currently unknown. No much larger clonotype is one base removed from it; base qualities were not supplied.

TCRbeta CDR3 regions were amplified from genomic DNA by means of the immunoSEQ Assay, a bias-controlled multiplex PCR. In the paper's pipeline: Within the assay, amplification of reference gene primers was used to estimate how many nucleated cells each sample contained. Sequence reads were collapsed and filtered to measure the absolute abundance of every unique TCRbeta CDR3 rearrangement. For each sample, productive Simpson clonality was calculated by taking the square root of Simpson's diversity index across productive rearrangements. What TCRdb holds here is the immuneACCESS table cut down to in-frame rearrangements. Part of the clones is not present; checked against another copy, under half of the missing clones reflect an unresolved V gene, and the others are unexplained. Clone size and V and J calls were adopted from that table, with D and trimming inferred from the DNA. The sample yields about 62,000 clones; 85% to 90% were counted once. 18% of the sample is taken by the ten largest.

One collaborating source in Seattle enrolled patients while the patients were actively infected and followed the patients over time throughout the course of disease. Whole blood was collected in K2EDTA tubes by collaborating institutions according to the institutions' own protocols. Collaborator samples were shipped for TCRbeta analysis as frozen whole blood, isolated PBMCs, or DNA extracted from either sample type. Including cysteine and phenylalanine, the CDR3 has 13 amino acids. CDR3 DNA is the only sequence kept; it has 39 bases, read in frame from the first base. V loses 5 bases, J loses 2 bases, and the germline ends lie 7 bases apart. CDR1 and CDR2 were assigned from the germline V gene as SGHTA and FQGNSA. The research as a whole found: The quantity of clinical and demographic metadata differed by source and by participant and was supplied without curation.

Recombination connected TRBV7-2 to TRBJ1-5; the D gene cannot be resolved reliably. This clonotype was sampled from a woman aged 60 to 75 with COVID-19, enrolled during active disease. Sequencing was performed on peripheral blood. Here the CDR3 is given as CASSAAGNQPQHF. The DNA reads TGTGCCAGCAGCGCGGCTGGCAATCAGCCCCAGCATTTT.